This T cell receptor beta chain was found in a study of CD8+ T cells in alopecia areata. Germline trimming cut 4 bases from V and 6 bases from J; bases unmatched to any gene: 6. This CDR3 comprises 15 residues. CDR1 and CDR2 from the germline V gene are SEHNR and FQNEAQ (reference sequence). Sorted populations comprised CD4+ and CD8+ T cells obtained from PBMCs. This clone was counted between two and nine times. Following extraction, RNA underwent reverse transcription to cDNA, which served as the sequencing template. The table came from immunoSEQ multiplex PCR; TCRdb's copy has only in-frame clones and leaves some out. The sample contains 120,000 or so clones, around two fifths of which appear only once.

This chain connects TRBV7-9 to TRBJ1-4; 9 nucleotides line up with TRBD1. Sequencing was performed on CD4+ T cells sorted from blood. This receptor was taken from a human donor with alopecia areata. CDR3 protein: CASSSPGQGYEKLFF. In nucleotides, the CDR3 is TGTGCCAGCAGCTCACCGGGACAGGGCTATGAAAAACTGTTTTTT.